The entry that follows covers one TCR beta chain sequence. The antigen is not known. The data are from a study of cytomegalovirus exposure and HLA in healthy donors. Study-wide background: Clustering assigned around 77% of the roughly 370 genotyped donors to the Caucasian-associated ancestry cluster.

A multiplex PCR was run with 60 Vbeta primers and 13 Jbeta primers. Libraries were prepared by immunoSEQ multiplex PCR; TCRdb keeps only in-frame clonotypes and omits some of them. Of fewer than 150,000 clones listed, roughly 80% are singletons. The CDR3 is made up of 13 amino acids. V lost 9 bases and J lost 1, with 10 bases in between. The V gene's germline CDR1 is SNHLY and CDR2 FYNNEI. The study, taken as a whole, reports: Analyzed later, most CMV-associated TCR beta chains appeared HLA-restricted.

The chain is built from TRBV2 and TRBJ2-1; no reliable D call. The receptor comes from a man aged 30 to 45 in good health and CMV-seronegative. The sample taken for sequencing was PBMCs. The CDR3 here is CASSGQSYNEQFF. CDR3 DNA sequence: TGTGCCAGTTCAGGTCAATCCTACAATGAGCAGTTCTTC.